The 27 T cell receptor beta chains below all came from one sample that was sequenced in a study of PD-1 blockade in classical Hodgkin lymphoma. Time point noted: cycle 4 day 1 (C4D1), after 6 weeks of nivolumab. All patients relapsed after autologous stem cell transplantation, and brentuximab vedotin exposure varied. From thawed PBMCs, magnetic negative selection was used to isolate the CD8+ T cells. The table came from immunoSEQ multiplex PCR; TCRdb's copy has only in-frame clones and leaves some out. The data hold around 19,000 clones, with over 65% observed a single time. This material consisted of CD8+ T cells from blood, taken before the fourth cycle of nivolumab. The source is a human donor with classical Hodgkin lymphoma.

J is TRBJ2-5 and V is TRBV7-7, with no clear D. The CDR3 covers 14 residues. Trimming cost V 5 bases and J 1 base, with 11 bases left between them. In germline, CDR1 is SSHAT, CDR2 FNYEAQ (reference sequence). The DNA for the CDR3 is TGTGCCAGCAGCCAAAAGGGCTTCCAAGAGACCCAGTACTTC. This translates into CASSQKGFQETQYF.

The chain recombines TRBV10-1 with TRBJ2-7; unclear D gene. This CDR3 is built from 13 residues. Germline lookup yields CDR1 WNHNN and CDR2 SYGVQD (reference sequence). The V and J ends lost 2 bases and 3 bases respectively, with 8 bases between them. The CDR3 loop is CASSEAGSYEQYF. Here the CDR3 DNA reads TGCGCCAGCAGTGAGGCAGGAAGCTACGAGCAGTACTTC.

This chain links TRBV28 with TRBJ2-2; D unclear. V lost 6 bases, J lost 4 bases, and 9 bases lay in between. This CDR3 region has 13 residues. Per the germline V gene, CDR1 is MDHEN and CDR2 is SYDVKM. Here the CDR3 reads CASSGALTGELFF. As DNA, the CDR3 is TGTGCCAGCAGCGGAGCCCTCACCGGGGAGCTGTTTTTT.

The CDR3 loop reads CASSDSNYPSHNEQFF. The CDR3 coding sequence is TGTGCCAGCAGTGACTCGAACTACCCTTCCCACAATGAGCAGTTCTTC. The genes are TRBV6-4 and TRBJ2-1, with D unclear. The V gene lost 0 bases and the J gene lost 5 bases, with 14 bases spanning the gap. Germline V gene lookup returns CDR1 MRHNA and CDR2 SNTAGT. This CDR3 spans 16 amino acids.

The rearrangement uses TRBV7-3 and TRBJ1-2; 7 bases agree with TRBD1. V dropped 5 bases and J dropped 4; count of bases not matched to a gene: 7. The germline CDR1 and CDR2 sequences are SGHTA and FQGTGA. This CDR3 region has 14 residues. This CDR3 reads CASSLNGTAYGYTF. The CDR3 region has the DNA TGTGCCAGCAGCCTTAACGGGACAGCCTATGGCTACACCTTC.

The chain carries TRBV5-1 and TRBJ2-7, with D possibly TRBD1 on 6 matching bases. Germline-derived CDR1 and CDR2 are SGHRS and YFSETQ. This CDR3 contains 15 residues. V lost 1 base to trimming and J lost 2 bases, with 13 bases between them. Written as DNA, the CDR3 is TGCGCCAGCAGCTTGAAGCAGGGGTTAGCCTACGAGCAGTACTTC. Its translation: CASSLKQGLAYEQYF.

In this sample, this clone turned up once. This chain links TRBV6-1 with TRBJ1-4, with TRBD1 matching 9 bases. The V and J ends lost 1 base and 0 bases, in that order; junction bases with no gene match: 12. CDR3 length: 20 residues. The germline CDR1 and CDR2 sequences are MNHNS and SASEGT. The CDR3 loop reads CASSEGGDRVTPATNEKLFF. The CDR3 DNA reads as TGTGCCAGCAGTGAAGGAGGGGACAGGGTGACCCCTGCAACTAATGAAAAACTGTTTTTT.

V and J are TRBV30 and TRBJ2-7; no definite D call. Germline assignment: CDR1 GTSNPN and CDR2 SVGIG (reference sequence). Trimming stripped 3 bases from V and 6 bases from J, with 9 bases between. This CDR3 has 11 residues. This chain's CDR3 is CAWRSDSEQYF. DNA for the CDR3: TGTGCCTGGAGATCCGACTCCGAGCAGTACTTC.

This chain links TRBV13 with TRBJ2-7, with a weak D call TRBD1 (7 bases). The CDR3 covers 16 residues. In germline, CDR1 is PRHDT, CDR2 FYEKMQ (reference sequence). V was clipped by 0 bases and J by 1 base, with 13 bases between them. As DNA, the CDR3 is TGTGCCAGCAGCTTAGGTTTGACAGGGAGGTCCTACGAGCAGTACTTC. The encoded protein is CASSLGLTGRSYEQYF.

V gene TRBV5-4 combines with J gene TRBJ1-1; unclear D gene. Germline loops: CDR1 SGHNT, CDR2 YYREEE (reference sequence). The CDR3 sequence is 13 residues long. Trimming shortened V by 1 base and J by 1 base, and 5 bases separated the two germline ends. The CDR3 region is CASSLPGNTEAFF. The CDR3 region has the DNA TGTGCCAGCAGCTTGCCGGGGAACACTGAAGCTTTCTTT.

The chain is built from TRBV9 and TRBJ2-1, with a weak D call TRBD2 (5 bases). Trimming left V 3 bases short and J 9 bases short, with 10 bases between. CDR1 SGDLS and CDR2 YYNGEE come from the germline V gene. The CDR3 totals 12 residues. This chain's CDR3 is CASSAGLGEQFF. CDR3 nucleotide sequence: TGTGCCAGCAGCGCCGGACTCGGTGAGCAGTTCTTC.

The chain is built from TRBV15 and TRBJ2-7; no firm D call. CDR1 LNHNV and CDR2 YYDKDF come from the germline V gene (reference sequence). The V gene lost 3 bases and the J gene lost 1 base, with 10 bases spanning the gap. CDR3 size: 14 residues. The CDR3 loop is CATSSEIASYEQYF. The CDR3 DNA reads TGTGCCACCAGCAGCGAGATCGCATCCTACGAGCAGTACTTC.

V usage is TRBV19 and J usage is TRBJ2-1; 11 bases align to TRBD2. The germline gives CDR1 LNHDA, CDR2 SQIVND (reference sequence). Trimming cost V 6 bases and J 7 bases; bases outside gene matches: 2. This CDR3 has 13 amino acids. CDR3 nucleotide sequence: TGTGCCAGTAGGACTAGCGGGGTTAATGAGCAGTTCTTC. Translation: CASRTSGVNEQFF.

This clone was picked up a small number of times. The chain is built from TRBV19 and TRBJ1-5; D is undetermined. The V gene lost 3 bases and the J gene lost 7 bases, with 13 bases spanning the gap. Germline-derived CDR1 and CDR2 are LNHDA and SQIVND (reference sequence). The CDR3 spans 14 residues. The CDR3 sequence is CASSIGRLGQPQHF. CDR3 in DNA: TGTGCCAGTAGTATTGGCAGGTTAGGGCAGCCCCAGCATTTT.

This rearrangement joins TRBV4-3 to TRBJ1-4; D is perhaps TRBD1 (6 bases). There are 16 residues in the CDR3. Per the germline V gene, CDR1 is LGHNA and CDR2 is YSLEER. Between the trimmed V and J ends, which lost 4 bases and 6 bases, there was a span of 18 bases. CDR3 in amino acids: CASSLGPGGADEKLFF. Here the CDR3 DNA reads TGCGCCAGCAGCCTCGGCCCTGGGGGGGCGGATGAAAAACTGTTTTTT.

The V gene is TRBV7-8, the J gene TRBJ2-1; TRBD2 agrees at 15 bases. The V gene end was trimmed by 4 bases and the J gene end by 1 base; junction bases not matched to a gene: 5. This CDR3 is 18 amino acids long. Per germline, CDR1 SGHVS and CDR2 FQNEAQ. The CDR3 nucleotides are TGTGCCAGCAGCTCGGGACTAGCGGGGGGTGGGTCCTACAATGAGCAGTTCTTC. Amino acid sequence: CASSSGLAGGGSYNEQFF.

The V gene is TRBV4-2, the J gene TRBJ2-2; possibly TRBD2 for D (6 bases). CDR3 length equals 19 residues. CDR1 and CDR2 (germline): LGHNA, YNFKEQ. Trimming took off 0 bases at V and 1 base at J, with 18 bases between the two ends. The CDR3 DNA is TGTGCCAGCAGCCAAGATGTATGGGCCGGAGGGCTGAACACCGGGGAGCTGTTTTTT. Translated: CASSQDVWAGGLNTGELFF.

The chain joins TRBV9 to TRBJ2-1; 11 nucleotides line up with TRBD2. Germline values: CDR1 SGDLS, CDR2 YYNGEE. The J segment lost 6 bases and the V segment lost 4 bases, leaving 9 bases of the junction unmatched. CDR3 size: 16 residues. DNA for the CDR3: TGTGCCAGCAGCACACCGGGACTAGCGGTCCGCAATGAGCAGTTCTTC. Translated, it gives CASSTPGLAVRNEQFF.

As concerns this clone: Other DNA sequences from this sample encode an identical CDR3 as well. The chain is built from TRBV5-1 and TRBJ2-7; D is ambiguous. The germline V gene has CDR1 SGHRS and CDR2 YFSETQ. The CDR3 runs 11 residues. The germline V and J ends were trimmed by 0 bases and 3 bases, with 1 base remaining between them. The CDR3 loop reads CASSLGYEQYF. CDR3 DNA: TGCGCCAGCAGCTTGGGCTACGAGCAGTACTTC.

This chain joins TRBV27 and TRBJ1-1, with TRBD1 identical over 8 bases. V shed 0 bases, J shed 2 bases, and the junction held 2 bases outside the gene matches. Per germline, CDR1 MNHEY and CDR2 SMNVEV (reference sequence). The CDR3 totals 15 residues. The CDR3 reads CASSLSPGGNTEAFF. DNA for the CDR3: TGTGCCAGCAGTTTATCCCCAGGGGGCAACACTGAAGCTTTCTTT.

V is TRBV28 and J is TRBJ2-1; the match to TRBD2 covers 7 bases. The V gene end was trimmed by 4 bases and the J gene end by 7 bases; junction bases not matched to a gene: 4. Germline loops: CDR1 MDHEN, CDR2 SYDVKM. This CDR3 region has 13 residues. CDR3 residues: CASSSGTTNEQFF. The CDR3 DNA follows: TGTGCCAGCAGTTCCGGGACTACGAATGAGCAGTTCTTC.

The sample holds one count of this clone. J is TRBJ1-1 and V is TRBV19; D is possibly TRBD1 (5 bases). V lost 5 bases and J 1 base, leaving 14 bases between the germline ends. CDR3 size: 15 residues. Germline CDR1 is LNHDA and CDR2 is SQIVND (reference sequence). The DNA for the CDR3 is TGTGCCAGTAGTGCCGGACACATTCAGAACACTGAAGCTTTCTTT. Translating it yields CASSAGHIQNTEAFF. The variable domain in full, completed from reference TRBV19 and TRBJ1-1, reads DGGITQSPKYLFRKEGQNVTLSCEQNLNHDAMYWYRQDPGQGLRLIYYSQIVNDFQKGDIAEGYSVSREKKESFPLTVTSAQKNPTAFYLCASSAGHIQNTEAFFGQGTRLTVV.

This chain uses TRBV7-6 with TRBJ2-7; no definite D call. Trimming removed 5 bases at V and 2 bases at J, with 13 bases between. Germline V gene sequence: CDR1 SGHVS, CDR2 FNYEAQ. The CDR3 runs 14 residues. As DNA, the CDR3 is TGTGCCAGCAGCCCCCCGACGGCCGCCTACGAGCAGTACTTC. It encodes CASSPPTAAYEQYF. The variable domain in full, with the rest retrieved from reference TRBV7-6 and TRBJ2-7, is GAGVSQSPRYKVTKRGQDVALRCDPISGHVSLYWYRQALGQGPEFLTYFNYEAQQDKSGLPNDRFSAERPEGSISTLTIQRTEQRDSAMYRCASSPPTAAYEQYFGPGTRLTVT.

The chain carries TRBV7-9 and TRBJ1-1; D unclear. The CDR3 is 15 amino acids. Germline-derived CDR1 and CDR2 are SEHNR and FQNEAQ (reference sequence). V was clipped by 2 bases and J by 0 bases, with 10 bases between them. The CDR3 DNA is TGTGCCAGCAGCTTATTGGGCAGGATGAACACTGAAGCTTTCTTT. Translation: CASSLLGRMNTEAFF. The full variable domain, rest sourced from reference TRBV7-9 and TRBJ1-1, is DTGVSQNPRHKITKRGQNVTFRCDPISEHNRLYWYRQTLGQGPEFLTYFQNEAQLEKSRLLSDRFSAERPKGSFSTLEIQRTEQGDSAMYLCASSLLGRMNTEAFFGQGTRLTVV.

The genes are TRBV5-6 and TRBJ2-7; no clear D. The CDR3 contains 15 residues. Germline V gene sequence: CDR1 SGHDT, CDR2 YYEEEE. Between the trimmed V and J ends, which lost 0 bases and 0 bases, there was a span of 10 bases. In DNA, the CDR3 is TGTGCCAGCAGCTTGGGACACGCCATCTCCTACGAGCAGTACTTC. It codes for CASSLGHAISYEQYF.

The chain recombines TRBV27 with TRBJ1-4; 9 bases line up with TRBD1. V shed 5 bases, J shed 4 bases, and the junction held 5 bases outside the gene matches. The CDR3 is 15 amino acids. Germline V gives CDR1 MNHEY, CDR2 SMNVEV (reference sequence). DNA for the CDR3: TGTGCCAGCAGTCTAGGGACAGGGCTTAATGAAAAACTGTTTTTT. Protein product: CASSLGTGLNEKLFF. The entire variable domain, with the rest obtained from reference TRBV27 and TRBJ1-4, is as follows: EAQVTQNPRYLITVTGKKLTVTCSQNMNHEYMSWYRQDPGLGLRQIYYSMNVEVTDKGDVPEGYKVSRKEKRNFPLILESPSPNQTSLYFCASSLGTGLNEKLFFGSGTQLSVL.

The sample holds a few counts of this clone. V usage is TRBV7-9 and J usage is TRBJ1-1; D is unresolved. The V gene lost 1 base and the J gene lost 0 bases, with 6 bases spanning the gap. CDR3 length equals 14 residues. Per germline, CDR1 SEHNR and CDR2 FQNEAQ (reference sequence). In nucleotides, the CDR3 is TGTGCCAGCAGCTTAGGGGGAATGAACACTGAAGCTTTCTTT. Translated, it gives CASSLGGMNTEAFF.